A single TCR beta chain is shown here with its context. Original handling: Counts of nucleated cells, estimated from reference gene primer amplification, were obtained. Only in-frame clones appear in the TCRdb table, and some are missing; sequencing was by immunoSEQ multiplex PCR. Clone size and V and J calls were adopted from that table, with D and trimming inferred from the DNA. The sample lists fewer than 300,000 clones; 85% to 90% were seen once. This sample is drawn from a study of blood T cell repertoires in COVID-19. Across the whole study: COVID-19 samples collected from the United States, Italy and Spain covered acute and convalescent phases. Sample material is recorded as cDNA or gDNA derived from T cells, B-cell-depleted T cells, or PBMCs.

The CDR3 contains 15 residues. Trimming took 3 bases from V and 1 from J, leaving 14 bases between them. The germline V gene has CDR1 SGDLS and CDR2 YYNGEE. The chain recombines TRBV9 with TRBJ2-7; D may be TRBD1 (6 bases). This TCR was recovered from a man aged 45-60 years with COVID-19, enrolled during active disease. The sequenced sample consisted of peripheral blood. CDR3 region: CASSAGTQISYEQYF. The CDR3 DNA reads as TGTGCCAGCAGCGCCGGGACACAAATTTCCTACGAGCAGTACTTC. The entire variable domain, with the rest obtained from reference TRBV9 and TRBJ2-7, is as follows: DSGVTQTPKHLITATGQRVTLRCSPRSGDLSVYWYQQSLDQGLQFLIQYYNGEERAKGNILERFSAQQFPDLHSELNLSSLELGDSALYFCASSAGTQISYEQYFGPGTRLTVT.